This T cell receptor beta chain was retrieved from a study of shared clonotypes between healthy human individuals. Per the original methods: Quality scores were absent from the junction-only immunoSEQ sequences, so filtering differed. The method was immunoSEQ multiplex PCR; TCRdb's version includes in-frame clones alone and lacks a portion of them. Clonal size and the V and J genes are those of that table, whereas D and trimming came from the DNA. The repertoire holds approximately 1,500,000 clones, with around 98% as singletons. With 0 bases removed from V and 3 bases from J, the gap between germline ends came to 23 bases. CDR1 and CDR2 (germline): GTSNPN, SVGIG (reference sequence). This CDR3 has 18 residues.

The sequencing sample was made of naive CD4+ T cells sorted from blood. Subset: CD45RA+ positively selected. V usage is TRBV30 and J usage is TRBJ1-2; D uncertain. This receptor was identified in a man aged 30-40 years in good health. The CDR3 DNA follows: TGTGCCTGGAGTGTAGGTCCGCTGGGCGTCATACGGGACTATGGCTACACCTTC. Amino acids: CAWSVGPLGVIRDYGYTF.